This entry lists 11 T cell receptor beta chains sequenced from one sample in a study of identical twins. TCRdb re-derived calls from the 5' RACE reads in MiXCR, one entry per CDR3 protein. Of approximately 1.8 million distinct CDR3 sequences in the sample, less than 35% are singletons; the top ten hold less than 0.35%. The sequencing sample was made of cord blood. These receptors came from a newborn girl in good health.

This clonotype was recorded a few times. The V gene is TRBV27, the J gene TRBJ1-2; 7 bases are a match to TRBD1. CDR3 length: 15 amino acids. V was pared by 0 bases and J by 4 bases, with 5 bases of the junction left unmatched. Germline CDR1 MNHEY, CDR2 SMNVEV (reference sequence). DNA for the CDR3: TGTGCCAGCAGTTTATCGGGGGACAGTGGCTATGGCTACACCTTC. Its protein product is CASSLSGDSGYGYTF.

The chain carries TRBV10-3 and TRBJ2-1; TRBD2 matches 13 bases. The CDR3 extends over 18 amino acids. Germline lookup yields CDR1 ENHRY and CDR2 SYGVKD. J gave up 3 bases and V 6 bases, and 11 bases lay outside the gene matches. The CDR3 region has the DNA TGTGCCATCAGCTCGGGACTAGCGGGGTCGCTCTACTACAATGAGCAGTTCTTC. It codes for CAISSGLAGSLYYNEQFF.

This clonotype is a singleton in its sample. The CDR3 sequence is CASSHRVWGSPLHF. The CDR3 region has the DNA TGTGCCAGCAGCCACAGGGTCTGGGGTTCACCCCTCCACTTT. This sequence joins TRBV28 and TRBJ1-6, with a weak D call TRBD1 (6 bases). Germline-derived CDR1 and CDR2 are MDHEN and SYDVKM. With 6 bases removed from V and 9 bases from J, the gap between germline ends came to 15 bases. The CDR3 is made up of 14 amino acids.

This clonotype was picked up a small number of times. The chain links TRBV28 to TRBJ2-5; 12 bases are shared with TRBD2. Germline assignment: CDR1 MDHEN and CDR2 SYDVKM. The CDR3 is 15 residues long. With 4 bases clipped from V and 11 bases from J, the junction kept 11 bases outside the gene matches. The CDR3 bases are TGTGCCAGCAGTTCTAGCGGGAGGGGATGCAATGAGCAGTACTTC. Its protein product is CASSSSGRGCNEQYF. Looking up the rest from reference TRBV28 and TRBJ2-5 gives the full variable domain: DVKVTQSSRYLVKRTGEKVFLECVQDMDHENMFWYRQDPGLGLRLIYFSYDVKMKEKGDIPEGYSVSREKKERFSLILESASTNQTSMYLCASSSSGRGCNEQYFGPGTRLLVL.

This clonotype was observed a handful of times. The rearrangement links TRBV21-1 to TRBJ2-3; TRBD2, the table's D call, lacks a check against the DNA. TRBV21-1 is flagged as a pseudogene. This CDR3 is 18 amino acids long. The CDR3 coding sequence is TGTGCCAGCAGATCCCGAATACTTCGACTAGCCGGCACAGATACGCAGTATTTT. Translation gives CASRSRILRLAGTDTQYF.

This chain links TRBV27 with TRBJ2-5; 9 bases agree with TRBD2. The J call may be incorrect, as the DNA end agrees better with TRBJ2-7. This CDR3 has 14 amino acids. Germline-derived CDR1 and CDR2 are MNHEY and SMNVEV (reference sequence). The CDR3 DNA is TGTGCCAGCAGTTTTGTTGCGGGAGGGGGCGAGCAGTACTTC. Protein product: CASSFVAGGGEQYF.

The chain couples TRBV6-1 to TRBJ2-1, with D maybe TRBD2 (6 bases). The last part of the DNA fits TRBJ2-7 better; the J call may be wrong. The germline CDR1 and CDR2 sequences are MNHNS and SASEGT. This CDR3 spans 12 amino acids. The CDR3 DNA reads TGTGCCGCGCAGGGACTTCCTGACGAGCAGTACTTC. Protein sequence: CAAQGLPDEQYF.

The V gene is TRBV5-4, the J gene TRBJ2-3; perhaps TRBD1 as D (6 bases). The CDR3 totals 15 residues. Germline-derived CDR1 and CDR2 are SGHNT and YYREEE (reference sequence). Trimming cost V 0 bases and J 4 bases, with 12 bases left between them. The CDR3 is CASSLDRVLADTQYF. Written as DNA, the CDR3 is TGTGCCAGCAGCTTGGACAGGGTTTTGGCAGATACGCAGTATTTT.

This clonotype was counted at least ten times. The chain is built from TRBV2 and TRBJ1-2; D might be TRBD1 (5 bases). The CDR3 loop spans 11 amino acids. V lost 4 bases and J lost 5, with 5 bases in between. CDR1 is SNHLY and CDR2 is FYNNEI in the germline V gene. The CDR3 region is CASSAGYGYTF. The DNA for the CDR3 is TGTGCCAGCAGTGCAGGGTATGGCTACACCTTC.

Only a few counts were recorded for this clonotype. This rearrangement joins TRBV20-1 to TRBJ2-3; D may be TRBD2 (6 bases). Trimming pared 6 bases from V and 1 base from J, leaving 17 bases between. CDR1 is DFQATT, CDR2 SNEGSKA, per germline (reference sequence). The CDR3 is 15 residues long. CDR3: CSATLPGLGTDTQYF. The CDR3 DNA is TGCAGTGCGACCCTCCCGGGACTCGGCACAGATACGCAGTATTTT.

This clonotype came up a few times. The chain links TRBV10-3 to TRBJ2-7, with D perhaps TRBD1 or TRBD2 (6 bases each). The CDR3 has 16 residues. Per germline, CDR1 ENHRY and CDR2 SYGVKD. The ends were cut back, 0 bases at V and 3 bases at J, with 15 bases in the middle. As DNA, the CDR3 is TGTGCCATCAGTGAGTCCCGACTAGAGGGGGTCTACGAGCAGTACTTC. Protein sequence: CAISESRLEGVYEQYF.